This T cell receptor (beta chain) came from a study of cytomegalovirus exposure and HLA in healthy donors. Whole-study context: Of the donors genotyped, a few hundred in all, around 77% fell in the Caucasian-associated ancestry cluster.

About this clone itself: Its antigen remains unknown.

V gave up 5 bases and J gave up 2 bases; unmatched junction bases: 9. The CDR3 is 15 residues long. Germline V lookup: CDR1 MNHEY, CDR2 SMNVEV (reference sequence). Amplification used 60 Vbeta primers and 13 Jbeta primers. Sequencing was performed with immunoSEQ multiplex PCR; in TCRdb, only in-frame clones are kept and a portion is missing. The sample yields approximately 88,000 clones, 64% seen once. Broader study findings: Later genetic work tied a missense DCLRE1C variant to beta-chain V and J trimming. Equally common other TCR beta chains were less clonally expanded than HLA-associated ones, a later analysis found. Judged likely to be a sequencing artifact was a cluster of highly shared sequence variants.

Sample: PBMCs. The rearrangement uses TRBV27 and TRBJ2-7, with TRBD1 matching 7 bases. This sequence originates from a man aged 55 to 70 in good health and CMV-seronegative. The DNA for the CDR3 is TGTGCCAGCAGTCCTTTCATGGACAGGACCTACGAGCAGTACTTC. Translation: CASSPFMDRTYEQYF.